The clone carrying this T cell receptor (beta chain) has at least ten counts. Its target is unknown. The sample is drawn from a study of CD8+CD57+ T cells in acquired aplastic anemia. The overall study: Sorted CD4+ and CD8+ cells yielded DNA averaging roughly 3.3 ug.

Germline V CDR1 and CDR2: SGHTA, FQGNSA. The V end lost 5 bases, the J end lost 0 bases, and 15 bases lay between the germline ends. This CDR3 comprises 16 residues. General observations from the study: Patients showed no significant difference from controls in CD8+ Simpson's diversity. Found in both controls and patients were around 29 CD8+ CDR3 sequences.

For CDR3 and TCR beta VDJ profiling, genomic DNA was the template used. From the reads, TCRdb called clonotypes with MiXCR, one entry per CDR3 protein. Of some 160,000 distinct CDR3 sequences in the sample, around 47% were seen once. Previously, flow cytometry had revealed CD8+CD57+ cell expansion in the patients chosen for sequencing. This receptor was identified in a human donor with aplastic anemia. The V call is TRBV7-2, the J call TRBJ2-3; the D is unclear. The sequenced material came from sorted CD4+, CD8+, or CD8+CD57+ T cells (not recorded which) from PBMCs. This CDR3 reads CASSRHGQESTDTQYF. DNA for the CDR3: TGTGCCAGCAGCCGCCACGGGCAGGAGAGCACAGATACGCAGTATTTT.